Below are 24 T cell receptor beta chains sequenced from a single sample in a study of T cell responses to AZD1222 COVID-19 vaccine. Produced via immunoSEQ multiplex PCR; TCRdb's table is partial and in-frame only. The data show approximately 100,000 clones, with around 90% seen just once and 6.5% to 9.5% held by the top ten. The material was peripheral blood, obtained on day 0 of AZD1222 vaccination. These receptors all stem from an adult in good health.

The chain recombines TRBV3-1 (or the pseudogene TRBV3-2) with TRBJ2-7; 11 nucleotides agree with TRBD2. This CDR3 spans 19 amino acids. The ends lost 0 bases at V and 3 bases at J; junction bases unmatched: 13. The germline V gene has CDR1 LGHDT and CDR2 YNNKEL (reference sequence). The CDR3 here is CASSQDLPSGTSGLYEQYF. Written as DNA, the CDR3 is TGTGCCAGCAGCCAAGACCTACCTTCCGGGACTAGCGGCCTCTACGAGCAGTACTTC.

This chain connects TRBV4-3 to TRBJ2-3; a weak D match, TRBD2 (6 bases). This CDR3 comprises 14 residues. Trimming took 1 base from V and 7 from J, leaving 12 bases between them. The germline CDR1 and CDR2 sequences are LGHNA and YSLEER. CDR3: CASSQVRTTNTQYF. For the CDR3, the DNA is TGCGCCAGCAGCCAAGTTAGGACTACTAATACGCAGTATTTT.

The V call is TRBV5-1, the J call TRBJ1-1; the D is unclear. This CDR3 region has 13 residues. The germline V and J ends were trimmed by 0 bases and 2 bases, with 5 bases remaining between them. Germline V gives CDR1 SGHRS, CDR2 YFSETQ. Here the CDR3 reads CASSLESNTEAFF. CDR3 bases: TGCGCCAGCAGCTTGGAATCTAACACTGAAGCTTTCTTT.

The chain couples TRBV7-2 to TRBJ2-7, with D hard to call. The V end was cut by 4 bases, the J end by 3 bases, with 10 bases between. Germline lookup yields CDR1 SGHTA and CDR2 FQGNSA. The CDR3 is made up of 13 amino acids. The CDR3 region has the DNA TGTGCCAGCAGCTCCTTCCAGCGCTACGAGCAGTACTTC. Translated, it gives CASSSFQRYEQYF.

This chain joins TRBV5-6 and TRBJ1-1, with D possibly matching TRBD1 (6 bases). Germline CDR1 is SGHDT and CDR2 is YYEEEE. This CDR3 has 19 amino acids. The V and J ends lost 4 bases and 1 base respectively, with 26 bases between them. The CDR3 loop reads CASSPGSGGQVKGNTEAFF. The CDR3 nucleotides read TGTGCCAGCAGCCCTGGTAGTGGGGGGCAGGTTAAGGGGAACACTGAAGCTTTCTTT.

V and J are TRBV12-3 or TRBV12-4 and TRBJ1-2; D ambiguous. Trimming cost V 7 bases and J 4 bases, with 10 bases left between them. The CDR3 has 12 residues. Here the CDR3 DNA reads TGTGCCAGCAAAAATGACCGCTATGGCTACACCTTC. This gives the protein CASKNDRYGYTF.

The CDR3 loop is CASSQEQVQETQYF. CDR3 DNA: TGTGCCAGCAGCCAAGAACAGGTCCAAGAGACCCAGTACTTC. The V and J genes are TRBV3-1 (or the pseudogene TRBV3-2) and TRBJ2-5; D is perhaps TRBD1 (5 bases). The CDR3 consists of 14 residues. Trimming stripped 0 bases from V and 1 base from J, with 6 bases between. The germline V gene has CDR1 LGHDT and CDR2 YNNKEL (reference sequence).

This CDR3 reads CASSGRAHSGGELFF. CDR3 nucleotides: TGTGCCAGTAGCGGGAGGGCCCACTCGGGCGGGGAGCTGTTTTTT. The chain combines TRBV6-5 with TRBJ2-2; 11 bases match TRBD2. CDR3 length: 15 residues. Trimming took 9 bases from V and 7 from J; bases not matched to a gene: 10. Germline lookup yields CDR1 MNHEY and CDR2 SVGAGI.

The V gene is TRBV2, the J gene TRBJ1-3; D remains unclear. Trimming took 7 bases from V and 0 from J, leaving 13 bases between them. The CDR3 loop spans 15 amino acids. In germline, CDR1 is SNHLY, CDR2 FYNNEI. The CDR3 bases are TGTGCCAGCACCGAACGGGCTGCCTCTGGAAACACCATATATTTT. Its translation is CASTERAASGNTIYF.

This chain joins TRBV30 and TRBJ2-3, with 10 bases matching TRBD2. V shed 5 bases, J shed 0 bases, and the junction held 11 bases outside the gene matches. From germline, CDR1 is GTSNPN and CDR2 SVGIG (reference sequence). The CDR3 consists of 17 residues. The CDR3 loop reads CAWGSSPLAGSTDTQYF. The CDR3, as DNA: TGTGCCTGGGGTTCCTCGCCACTAGCGGGAAGCACAGATACGCAGTATTTT.

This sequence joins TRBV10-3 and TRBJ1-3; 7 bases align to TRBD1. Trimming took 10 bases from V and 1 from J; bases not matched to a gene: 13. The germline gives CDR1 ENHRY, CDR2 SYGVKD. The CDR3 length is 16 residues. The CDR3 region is CATGSGGEYSGNTIYF. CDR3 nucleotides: TGTGCCACCGGGTCAGGGGGGGAATATTCTGGAAACACCATATATTTT.

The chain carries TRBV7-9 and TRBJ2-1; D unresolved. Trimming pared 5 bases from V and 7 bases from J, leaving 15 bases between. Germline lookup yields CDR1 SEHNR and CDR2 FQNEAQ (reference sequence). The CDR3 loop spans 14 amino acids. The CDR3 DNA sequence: TGTGCCAGCAGCCACCGAGGAGAGTCAAATGAGCAGTTCTTC. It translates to CASSHRGESNEQFF.

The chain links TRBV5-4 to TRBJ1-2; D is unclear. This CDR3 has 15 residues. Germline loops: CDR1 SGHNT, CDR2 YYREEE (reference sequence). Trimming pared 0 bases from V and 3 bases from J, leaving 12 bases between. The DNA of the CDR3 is TGTGCCAGCAGCTTGGGGGTCTCAGTAGACTATGGCTACACCTTC. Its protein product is CASSLGVSVDYGYTF.

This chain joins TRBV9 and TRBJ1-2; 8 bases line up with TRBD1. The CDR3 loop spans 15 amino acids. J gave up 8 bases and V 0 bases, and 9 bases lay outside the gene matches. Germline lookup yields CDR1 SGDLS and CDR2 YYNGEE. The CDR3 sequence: CASSVGVGTGIGYTF. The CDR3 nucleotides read TGTGCCAGCAGCGTAGGTGTCGGGACAGGTATAGGCTACACCTTC.

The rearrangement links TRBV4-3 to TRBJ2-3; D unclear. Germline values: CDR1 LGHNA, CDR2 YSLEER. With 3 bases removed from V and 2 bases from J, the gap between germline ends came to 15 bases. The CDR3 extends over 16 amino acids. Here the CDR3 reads CASSQAPVAYTDTQYF. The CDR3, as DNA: TGCGCCAGCAGCCAGGCCCCAGTGGCGTACACAGATACGCAGTATTTT.

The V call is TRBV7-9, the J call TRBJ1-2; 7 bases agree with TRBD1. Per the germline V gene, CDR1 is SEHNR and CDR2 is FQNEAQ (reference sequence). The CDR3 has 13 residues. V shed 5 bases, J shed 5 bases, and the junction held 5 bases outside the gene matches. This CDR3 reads CASSPPGQYGYTF. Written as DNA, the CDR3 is TGTGCCAGCAGCCCACCGGGACAGTATGGCTACACCTTC.

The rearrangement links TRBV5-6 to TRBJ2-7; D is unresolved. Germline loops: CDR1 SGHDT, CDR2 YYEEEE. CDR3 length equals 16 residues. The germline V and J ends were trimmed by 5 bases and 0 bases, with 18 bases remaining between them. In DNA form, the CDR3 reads TGTGCCAGCAGTCCCCGGCAGGTCCTTGGCTCCTACGAGCAGTACTTC. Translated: CASSPRQVLGSYEQYF. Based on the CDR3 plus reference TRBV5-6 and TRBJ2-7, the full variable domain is DAGVTQSPTHLIKTRGQQVTLRCSPKSGHDTVSWYQQALGQGPQFIFQYYEEEERQRGNFPDRFSGHQFPNYSSELNVNALLLGDSALYLCASSPRQVLGSYEQYFGPGTRLTVT.

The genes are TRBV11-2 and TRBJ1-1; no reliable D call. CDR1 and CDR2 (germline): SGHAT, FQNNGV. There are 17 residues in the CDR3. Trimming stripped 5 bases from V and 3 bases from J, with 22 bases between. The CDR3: CASSRNGGMKLDTEAFF. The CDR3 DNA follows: TGTGCCAGCAGCCGTAATGGAGGGATGAAGTTGGACACTGAAGCTTTCTTT.

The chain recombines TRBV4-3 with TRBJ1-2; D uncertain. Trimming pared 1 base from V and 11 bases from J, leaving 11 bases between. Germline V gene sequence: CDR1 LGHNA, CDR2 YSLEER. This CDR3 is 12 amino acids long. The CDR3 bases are TGCGCCAGCAGCCAAGCCGGCCTGGGGTACACCTTC. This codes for CASSQAGLGYTF.

CDR3 sequence: CASSLGTGSYNEQFF. CDR3 nucleotide sequence: TGTGCCAGCTCACTGGGGACAGGATCTTACAATGAGCAGTTCTTC. J is TRBJ2-1 and V is TRBV18, with TRBD1 matching 8 bases. After removal of 4 bases from V and 4 bases from J, the junction contained 6 bases not matched to a gene. Germline-derived CDR1 and CDR2 are KGHSH and LQKENI. The length of the CDR3 is 15 residues.

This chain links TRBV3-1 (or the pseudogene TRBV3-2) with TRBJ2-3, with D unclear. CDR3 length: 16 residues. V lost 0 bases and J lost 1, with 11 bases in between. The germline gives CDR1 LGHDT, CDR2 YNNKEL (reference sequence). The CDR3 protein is CASSQDHHGGTDTQYF. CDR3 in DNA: TGTGCCAGCAGCCAAGATCATCATGGGGGCACAGATACGCAGTATTTT.

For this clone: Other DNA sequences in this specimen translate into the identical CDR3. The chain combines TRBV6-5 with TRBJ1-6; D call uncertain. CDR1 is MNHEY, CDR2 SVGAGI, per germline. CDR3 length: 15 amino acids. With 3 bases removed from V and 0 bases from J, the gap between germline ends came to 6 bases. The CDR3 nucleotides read TGTGCCAGCAGTTATCTGAGCTCCTATAATTCACCCCTCCACTTT. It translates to CASSYLSSYNSPLHF.

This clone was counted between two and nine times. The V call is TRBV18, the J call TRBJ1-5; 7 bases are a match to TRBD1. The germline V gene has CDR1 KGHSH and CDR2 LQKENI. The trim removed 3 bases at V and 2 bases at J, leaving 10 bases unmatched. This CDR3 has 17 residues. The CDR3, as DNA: TGTGCCAGCTCACCTACCGGAGGGGGCGGGGGCAATCAGCCCCAGCATTTT. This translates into CASSPTGGGGGNQPQHF.

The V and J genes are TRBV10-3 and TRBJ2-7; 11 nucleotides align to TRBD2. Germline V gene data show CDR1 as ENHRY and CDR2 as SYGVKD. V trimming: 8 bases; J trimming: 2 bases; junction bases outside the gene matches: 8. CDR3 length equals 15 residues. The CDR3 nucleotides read TGTGCCATCTGGGGGGGGACTAGCGGTCCCTACGAGCAGTACTTC. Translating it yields CAIWGGTSGPYEQYF.